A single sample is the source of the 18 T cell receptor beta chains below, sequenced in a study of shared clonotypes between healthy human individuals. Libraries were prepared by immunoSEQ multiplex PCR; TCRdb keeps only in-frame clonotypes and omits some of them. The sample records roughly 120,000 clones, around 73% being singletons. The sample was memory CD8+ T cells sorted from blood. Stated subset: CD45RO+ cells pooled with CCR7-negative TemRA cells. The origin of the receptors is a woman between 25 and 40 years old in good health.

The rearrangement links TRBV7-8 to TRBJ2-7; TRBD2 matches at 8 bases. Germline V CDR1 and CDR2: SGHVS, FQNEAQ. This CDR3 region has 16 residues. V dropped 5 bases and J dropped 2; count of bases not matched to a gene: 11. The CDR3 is CASSAIRFSGTYEQYF. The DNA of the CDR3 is TGTGCCAGCAGCGCAATCCGGTTTAGCGGGACCTACGAGCAGTACTTC.

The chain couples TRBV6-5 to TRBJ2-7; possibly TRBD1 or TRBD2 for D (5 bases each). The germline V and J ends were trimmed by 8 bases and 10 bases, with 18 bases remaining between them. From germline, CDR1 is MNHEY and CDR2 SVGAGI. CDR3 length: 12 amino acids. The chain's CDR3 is CASFTYPGPQYF. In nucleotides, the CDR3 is TGTGCCAGCTTTACTTACCCGGGACCCCAGTACTTC.

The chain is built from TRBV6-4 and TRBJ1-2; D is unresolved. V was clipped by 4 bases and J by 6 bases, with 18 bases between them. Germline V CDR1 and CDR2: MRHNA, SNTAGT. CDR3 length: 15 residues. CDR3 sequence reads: CASSASADGVDGYTF. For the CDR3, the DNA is TGTGCCAGCAGTGCCTCAGCGGACGGAGTCGATGGCTACACCTTC.

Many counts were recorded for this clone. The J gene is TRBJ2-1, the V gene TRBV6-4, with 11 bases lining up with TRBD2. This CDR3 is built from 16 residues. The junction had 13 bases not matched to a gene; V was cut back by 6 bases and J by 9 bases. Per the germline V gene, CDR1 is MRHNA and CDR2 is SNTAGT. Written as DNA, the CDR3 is TGTGCCAGCAGCTTGTCCGGGACTAGCGGCTCCTTTGAGCAGTTCTTC. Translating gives CASSLSGTSGSFEQFF.

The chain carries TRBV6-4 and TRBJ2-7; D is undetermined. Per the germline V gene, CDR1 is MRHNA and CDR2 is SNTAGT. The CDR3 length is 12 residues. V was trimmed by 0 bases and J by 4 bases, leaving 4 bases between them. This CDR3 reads CASSDSLYEQYF. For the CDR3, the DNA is TGTGCCAGCAGTGACTCGTTATACGAGCAGTACTTC.

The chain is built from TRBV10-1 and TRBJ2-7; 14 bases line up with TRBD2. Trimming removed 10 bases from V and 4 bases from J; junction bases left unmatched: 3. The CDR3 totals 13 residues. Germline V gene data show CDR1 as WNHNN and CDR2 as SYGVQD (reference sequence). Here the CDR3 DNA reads TGCGCCACCGGGACTAGCGGGAGTTACGAGCAGTACTTC. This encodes CATGTSGSYEQYF.

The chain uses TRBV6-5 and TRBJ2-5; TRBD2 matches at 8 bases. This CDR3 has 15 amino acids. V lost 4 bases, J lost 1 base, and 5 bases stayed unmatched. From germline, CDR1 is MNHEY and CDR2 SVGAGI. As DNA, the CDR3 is TGTGCCAGCAGTTCCATGACTAGCGTCCAAGAGACCCAGTACTTC. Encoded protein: CASSSMTSVQETQYF.

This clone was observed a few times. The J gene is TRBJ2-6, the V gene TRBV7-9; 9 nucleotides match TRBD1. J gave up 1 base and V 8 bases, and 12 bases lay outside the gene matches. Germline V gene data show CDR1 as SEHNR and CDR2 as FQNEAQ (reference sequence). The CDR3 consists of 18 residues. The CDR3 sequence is CASGLTGTGTSGANVLTF. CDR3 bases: TGTGCCAGCGGTCTCACCGGGACAGGGACTTCTGGGGCCAACGTCCTGACTTTC.

The DNA for the CDR3 is TGTGCCAGCAGTTCGACCTGGACAGGGCAGCCCCAGCATTTT. Translation: CASSSTWTGQPQHF. The rearrangement uses TRBV28 and TRBJ1-5; 8 bases fit TRBD1. The V gene's germline CDR1 is MDHEN and CDR2 SYDVKM. This CDR3 spans 14 amino acids. The V gene end was trimmed by 4 bases and the J gene end by 7 bases; junction bases not matched to a gene: 6.

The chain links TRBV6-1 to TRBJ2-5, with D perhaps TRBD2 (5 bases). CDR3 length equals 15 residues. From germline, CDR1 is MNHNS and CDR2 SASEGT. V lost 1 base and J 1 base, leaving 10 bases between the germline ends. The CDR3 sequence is CASSEVIGGQETQYF. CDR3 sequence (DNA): TGTGCCAGCAGTGAAGTGATAGGAGGCCAAGAGACCCAGTACTTC.

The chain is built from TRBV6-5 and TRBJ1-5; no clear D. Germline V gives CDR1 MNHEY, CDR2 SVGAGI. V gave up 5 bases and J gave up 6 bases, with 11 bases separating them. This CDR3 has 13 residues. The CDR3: CASSDRATQPQHF. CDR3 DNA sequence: TGTGCCAGCAGTGATAGGGCAACTCAGCCCCAGCATTTT.

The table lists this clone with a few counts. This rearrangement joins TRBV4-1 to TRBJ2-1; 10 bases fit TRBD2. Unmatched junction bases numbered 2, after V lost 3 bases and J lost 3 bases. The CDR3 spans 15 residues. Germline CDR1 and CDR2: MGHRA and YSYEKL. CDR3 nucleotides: TGCGCCAGCAGCCATGCTAGCGGGGGCTACAATGAGCAGTTCTTC. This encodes CASSHASGGYNEQFF.

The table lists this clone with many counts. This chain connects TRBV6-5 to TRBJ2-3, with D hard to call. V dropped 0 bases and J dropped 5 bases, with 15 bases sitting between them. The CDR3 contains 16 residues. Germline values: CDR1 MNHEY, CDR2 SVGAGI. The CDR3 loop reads CASSYSIQVPGDTQYF. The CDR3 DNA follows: TGTGCCAGCAGTTACTCGATTCAGGTTCCGGGAGATACGCAGTATTTT.

The CDR3 here is CASSKTYRALTYEQYF. The CDR3 bases are TGTGCCAGCAGCAAAACTTATCGCGCACTAACCTACGAGCAGTACTTC. The chain couples TRBV7-9 to TRBJ2-7; no definite D call. The CDR3 is 16 residues long. CDR1 SEHNR and CDR2 FQNEAQ come from the germline V gene (reference sequence). V lost 5 bases and J lost 2, with 19 bases in between.

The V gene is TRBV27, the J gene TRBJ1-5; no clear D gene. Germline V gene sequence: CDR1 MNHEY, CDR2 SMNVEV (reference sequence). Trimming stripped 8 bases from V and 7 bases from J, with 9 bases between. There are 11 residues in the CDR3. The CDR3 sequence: CASGPRQPQHF. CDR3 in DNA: TGTGCCAGCGGTCCTCGGCAGCCCCAGCATTTT.

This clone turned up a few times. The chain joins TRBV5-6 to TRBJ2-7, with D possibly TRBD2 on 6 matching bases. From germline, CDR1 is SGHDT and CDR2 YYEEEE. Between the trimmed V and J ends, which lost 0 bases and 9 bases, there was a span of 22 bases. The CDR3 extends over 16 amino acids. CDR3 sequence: CASSLARGTFFRGQYF. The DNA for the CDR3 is TGTGCCAGCAGCTTGGCCCGGGGGACTTTTTTTCGTGGGCAGTACTTC.

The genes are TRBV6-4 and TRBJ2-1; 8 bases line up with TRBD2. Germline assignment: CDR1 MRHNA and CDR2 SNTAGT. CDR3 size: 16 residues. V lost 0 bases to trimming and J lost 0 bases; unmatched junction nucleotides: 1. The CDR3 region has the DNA TGTGCCAGCAGTGACTCTACTAGCGGCTCCTACAATGAGCAGTTCTTC. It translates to CASSDSTSGSYNEQFF.

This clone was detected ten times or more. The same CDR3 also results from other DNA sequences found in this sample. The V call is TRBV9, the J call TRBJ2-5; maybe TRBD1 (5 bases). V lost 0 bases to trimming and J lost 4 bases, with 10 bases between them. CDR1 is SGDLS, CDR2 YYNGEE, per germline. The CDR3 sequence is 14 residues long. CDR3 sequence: CASSVGGSGETQYF. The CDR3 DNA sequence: TGTGCCAGCAGCGTAGGGGGCAGTGGAGAGACCCAGTACTTC.